The entry below gives a single TCR beta chain sequence along with its context. Its matching antigen is unknown. In germline, CDR1 is MDHEN, CDR2 SYDVKM. Germline trimming cut 5 bases from V and 12 bases from J; bases unmatched to any gene: 23. The CDR3 has 18 residues. Libraries were prepared by immunoSEQ multiplex PCR; TCRdb keeps only in-frame clonotypes and omits some of them. The sample includes around 95,000 clones, about 91% of them seen just once. This specimen comes from a study of OX40 agonist ivuxolimab in advanced cancers. Study overall: Recorded diagnoses for dose-escalation patients were hepatocellular carcinoma, melanoma, renal cell or head and neck cancer. Age averaged roughly 60 years (range roughly 20 to 90), and roughly 80% were male. Regarding the study as a whole: It was not determined which antigens were specifically recognized by the peripheral T cells that had undergone clonal expansion.

This chain joins TRBV28 and TRBJ2-1; TRBD2 aligns across 9 bases. The sequence was collected from an adult with an advanced solid tumor such as melanoma, head and neck, liver or kidney cancer. Source: CD4+ or CD8+ T cells sorted from blood, taken in a trial of the OX40 agonist ivuxolimab. In nucleotides, the CDR3 is TGTGCCAGCAGTCCGGGGCCGCTGCGGGAGGGCTCCCGGGTGTTGCAGTTCTTC. Its protein product is CASSPGPLREGSRVLQFF.